Below are 15 T cell receptor beta chains sequenced from a single sample in a study of identical twins. One entry per CDR3 protein, called by TCRdb with MiXCR from the 5' RACE reads. The sample lists 450,000 to 650,000 distinct CDR3 sequences; approximately 9.6% were seen once. The sample was also reused in another study, on yellow fever vaccine responses in identical twins.

Sequencing used PBMCs. The receptor source for this set is a woman under 30 in good health.

This clonotype was seen repeatedly, ten times or more. V is TRBV5-1 and J is TRBJ2-1, with TRBD2 matching 13 bases. Per germline, CDR1 SGHRS and CDR2 YFSETQ. The CDR3 is 15 amino acids. The trim removed 0 bases at V and 12 bases at J, leaving 6 bases unmatched. The CDR3 region is CASSLGLAGGDWQFF. Here the CDR3 DNA reads TGCGCCAGCAGCTTGGGACTAGCGGGGGGCGATTGGCAGTTCTTC. The complete variable domain, with remaining parts taken from reference TRBV5-1 and TRBJ2-1, reads KAGVTQTPRYLIKTRGQQVTLSCSPISGHRSVSWYQQTPGQGLQFLFEYFSETQRNKGNFPGRFSGRQFSNSRSEMNVSTLELGDSALYLCASSLGLAGGDWQFFGPGTRLTVL.

This clonotype was observed at least ten times. The chain employs TRBV10-3 and TRBJ2-1, with no clear D. The germline V gene has CDR1 ENHRY and CDR2 SYGVKD. This CDR3 has 13 amino acids. Trimming left V 7 bases short and J 2 bases short, with 9 bases between. Written as DNA, the CDR3 is TGTGCCATCATCGCGGAGACCTACAATGAGCAGTTCTTC. Translated, it gives CAIIAETYNEQFF.

This clonotype turned up a few times. V and J are TRBV5-1 and TRBJ1-4, with D perhaps matching TRBD1 (5 bases). Trimming stripped 2 bases from V and 0 bases from J, with 17 bases between. CDR3 size: 18 residues. The germline V gene encodes CDR1 SGHRS and CDR2 YFSETQ. The CDR3 reads CASSFGGLAGSTNEKLFF. DNA of the CDR3: TGCGCCAGCAGCTTTGGGGGACTGGCCGGATCAACTAATGAAAAACTGTTTTTT. Looking up the rest from reference TRBV5-1 and TRBJ1-4 gives the full variable domain: KAGVTQTPRYLIKTRGQQVTLSCSPISGHRSVSWYQQTPGQGLQFLFEYFSETQRNKGNFPGRFSGRQFSNSRSEMNVSTLELGDSALYLCASSFGGLAGSTNEKLFFGSGTQLSVL.

This clonotype was seen repeatedly, ten times or more. The chain combines TRBV13 with TRBJ2-7, with 9 bases identical to TRBD2. CDR3 length: 15 amino acids. The V gene's germline CDR1 is PRHDT and CDR2 FYEKMQ (reference sequence). Trimming took 3 bases from V and 0 from J; bases not matched to a gene: 3. For the CDR3, the DNA is TGTGCCAGCAGCTTGGGGACTAGCAGCTCCTACGAGCAGTACTTC. Its translation is CASSLGTSSSYEQYF.

This clonotype appeared many times. The gene calls are TRBV28 and TRBJ2-1; D is ambiguous. Germline V CDR1 and CDR2: MDHEN, SYDVKM. V was trimmed by 6 bases and J by 6 bases, leaving 9 bases between them. The CDR3 spans 12 residues. The CDR3 protein is CASSLDGNEQFF. DNA of the CDR3: TGTGCCAGCAGCCTGGACGGCAATGAGCAGTTCTTC.

The sample holds a few counts of this clonotype. The J gene is TRBJ2-5, the V gene TRBV12-3 or TRBV12-4; TRBD1 agrees at 9 bases. V lost 3 bases and J lost 1; bases outside the gene matches: 6. This CDR3 is 16 amino acids long. This CDR3 reads CASSLGQGELQETQYF. CDR3 DNA: TGTGCCAGCAGTTTGGGACAGGGCGAACTCCAAGAGACCCAGTACTTC.

In its sample, this clonotype was seen many times. The chain has TRBV12-3 or TRBV12-4 and TRBJ1-2; the D gene is possibly TRBD1 (5 bases). This CDR3 spans 12 amino acids. V was clipped by 3 bases and J by 7 bases, with 9 bases between them. The CDR3 bases are TGTGCCAGCAGTTTTAGCGGGGGTGGCTACACCTTC. This translates into CASSFSGGGYTF.

The chain is built from TRBV6-2 or TRBV6-3 and TRBJ2-2; D tentatively fits TRBD1 or TRBD2 (5 bases each). This CDR3 comprises 14 residues. V dropped 3 bases and J dropped 8 bases, with 13 bases sitting between them. Germline lookup yields CDR1 MNHEY and CDR2 SVGEGT. The DNA for the CDR3 is TGTGCCAGCAGTTATAGGTCCGGGGCTGGGGAGCTGTTTTTT. It specifies CASSYRSGAGELFF.

This clonotype was seen at least ten times. V is TRBV6-1 and J is TRBJ2-2; D remains unclear. This CDR3 has 13 amino acids. Per germline, CDR1 MNHNS and CDR2 SASEGT. The V and J ends lost 8 bases and 5 bases respectively, with 12 bases between them. The CDR3 loop is CASCASRTGELFF. The CDR3 DNA follows: TGTGCCAGCTGTGCATCCCGGACCGGGGAGCTGTTTTTT.

This clonotype was counted between two and nine times. This rearrangement joins TRBV5-1 to TRBJ1-2, with a possible D match to TRBD1 (5 bases). CDR1 is SGHRS, CDR2 YFSETQ, per germline. The length of the CDR3 is 13 residues. V was shortened by 1 base and J by 10 bases, with 14 bases between the two germline ends. CDR3 bases: TGCGCCAGCAGCTTGTCAGAAGGGGCGGTCTACACCTTC. Protein product: CASSLSEGAVYTF.

There are many counts of this clonotype. V and J are TRBV2 and TRBJ2-3; 7 positions agree with TRBD2. Germline trimming cut 7 bases from V and 6 bases from J; bases unmatched to any gene: 13. CDR1 and CDR2 from the germline V gene are SNHLY and FYNNEI. This CDR3 has 15 amino acids. DNA of the CDR3: TGTGCCAGCACTCAACTGGGGGGGTTCGGGGATACGCAGTATTTT. This gives the protein CASTQLGGFGDTQYF.

The V gene is TRBV4-3, the J gene TRBJ2-4; no reliable D call. Germline V gene data show CDR1 as LGHNA and CDR2 as YSLEER. This CDR3 region has 12 residues. The V end lost 0 bases, the J end lost 9 bases, and 6 bases lay between the germline ends. In DNA form, the CDR3 reads TGCGCCAGCAGCCAAGATCGGGCCATTCAGTACTTC. This sequence encodes CASSQDRAIQYF.

The chain is built from TRBV5-1 and TRBJ2-3; 10 nucleotides match TRBD1. The V segment lost 0 bases and the J segment 0 bases; nucleotides outside the gene matches: 1. The CDR3 is made up of 16 amino acids. CDR1 is SGHRS and CDR2 is YFSETQ in the germline V gene. In DNA, the CDR3 is TGCGCCAGCAGCTTGGGGGACAGGGGAAGCACAGATACGCAGTATTTT. Amino acids: CASSLGDRGSTDTQYF.

This clonotype was detected only a few times. This rearrangement joins TRBV11-2 to TRBJ2-3, with D possibly TRBD2 on 6 matching bases. The CDR3 covers 13 residues. V dropped 4 bases and J dropped 5 bases, with 10 bases sitting between them. Germline assignment: CDR1 SGHAT and CDR2 FQNNGV. CDR3 in amino acids: CASSSRGLDTQYF. The DNA of the CDR3 is TGTGCCAGCAGCTCCCGGGGGTTAGATACGCAGTATTTT.

This clonotype occurred a few times. The V and J genes are TRBV6-5 and TRBJ1-3, with 7 bases identical to TRBD1. CDR3 length: 16 amino acids. CDR1 and CDR2 from the germline V gene are MNHEY and SVGAGI. The ends lost 2 bases at V and 4 bases at J; junction bases unmatched: 8. The chain's CDR3 is CASSYTLTGKGNTIYF. DNA for the CDR3: TGTGCCAGCAGTTACACCCTGACAGGGAAGGGAAACACCATATATTTT.